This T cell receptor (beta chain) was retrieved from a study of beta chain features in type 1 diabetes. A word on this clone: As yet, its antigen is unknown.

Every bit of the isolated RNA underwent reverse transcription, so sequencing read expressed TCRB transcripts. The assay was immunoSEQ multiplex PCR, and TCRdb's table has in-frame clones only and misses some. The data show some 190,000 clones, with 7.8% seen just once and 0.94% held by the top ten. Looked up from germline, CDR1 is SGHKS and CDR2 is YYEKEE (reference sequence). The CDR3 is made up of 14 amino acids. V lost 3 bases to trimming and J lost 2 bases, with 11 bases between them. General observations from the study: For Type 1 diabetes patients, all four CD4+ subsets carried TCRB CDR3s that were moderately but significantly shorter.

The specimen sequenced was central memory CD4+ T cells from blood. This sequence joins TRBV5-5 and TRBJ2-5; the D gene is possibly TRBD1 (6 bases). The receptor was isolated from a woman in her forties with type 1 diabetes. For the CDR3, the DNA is TGTGCCAGCAGCTCGATAGGACAGCAAGAGACCCAGTACTTC. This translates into CASSSIGQQETQYF.